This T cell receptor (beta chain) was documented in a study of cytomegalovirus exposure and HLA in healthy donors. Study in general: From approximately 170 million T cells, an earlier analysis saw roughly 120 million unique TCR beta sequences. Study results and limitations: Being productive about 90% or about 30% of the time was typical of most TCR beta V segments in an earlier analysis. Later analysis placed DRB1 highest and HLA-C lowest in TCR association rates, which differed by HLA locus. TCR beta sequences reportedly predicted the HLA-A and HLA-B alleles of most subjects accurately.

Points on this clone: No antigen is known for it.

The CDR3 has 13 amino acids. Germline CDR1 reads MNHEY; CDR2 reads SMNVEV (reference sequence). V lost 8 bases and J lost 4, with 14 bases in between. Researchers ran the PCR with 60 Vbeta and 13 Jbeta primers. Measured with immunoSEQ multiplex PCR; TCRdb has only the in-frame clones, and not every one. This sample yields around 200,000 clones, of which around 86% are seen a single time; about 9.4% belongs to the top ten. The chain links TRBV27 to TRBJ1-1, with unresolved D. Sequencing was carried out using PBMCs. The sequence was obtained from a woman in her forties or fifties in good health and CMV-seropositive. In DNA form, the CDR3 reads TGTGCCAGCTCCCCCCGAGCGGGCACTGAAGCTTTCTTT. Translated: CASSPRAGTEAFF.